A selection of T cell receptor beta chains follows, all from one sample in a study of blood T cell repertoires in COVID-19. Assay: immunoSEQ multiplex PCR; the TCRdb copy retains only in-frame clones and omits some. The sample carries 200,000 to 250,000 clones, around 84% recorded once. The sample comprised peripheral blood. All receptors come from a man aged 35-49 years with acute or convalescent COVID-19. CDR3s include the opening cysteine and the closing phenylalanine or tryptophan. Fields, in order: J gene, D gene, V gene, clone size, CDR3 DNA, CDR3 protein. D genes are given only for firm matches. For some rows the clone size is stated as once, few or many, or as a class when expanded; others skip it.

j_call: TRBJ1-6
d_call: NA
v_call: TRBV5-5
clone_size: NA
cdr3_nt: TGTGCCAGCAGCTTAAGGACTGGGAATAATTCACCCCTCCACTTT
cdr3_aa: CASSLRTGNNSPLHF

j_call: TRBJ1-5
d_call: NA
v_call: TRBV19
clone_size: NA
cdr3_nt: TGTGCCAGTAGTATAGGGGTAGGAGGATATAGCAATCAGCCCCAGCATTTT
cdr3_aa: CASSIGVGGYSNQPQHF

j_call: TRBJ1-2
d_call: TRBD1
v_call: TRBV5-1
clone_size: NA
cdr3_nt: TGCGCCAGCAGCTTGTCCGGGACAGAAACTAACTATGGCTACACCTTC
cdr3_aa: CASSLSGTETNYGYTF

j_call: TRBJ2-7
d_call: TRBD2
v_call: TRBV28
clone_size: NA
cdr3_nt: TGTGCCAGCAGTTTATTTCGACTAGCGGGGGGCAGGAGCTCCTACGAGCAGTACTTC
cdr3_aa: CASSLFRLAGGRSSYEQYF

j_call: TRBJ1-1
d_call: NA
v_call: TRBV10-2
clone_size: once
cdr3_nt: TGCGCCAGCAGTGGGACAGCCGTCCCTGAAGCTTTCTTT
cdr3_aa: CASSGTAVPEAFF

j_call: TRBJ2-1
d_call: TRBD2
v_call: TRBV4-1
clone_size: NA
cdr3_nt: TGCGCCAGCAGCCGTCGACTAGCGGGGGGGAACAATGAGCAGTTCTTC
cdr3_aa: CASSRRLAGGNNEQFF

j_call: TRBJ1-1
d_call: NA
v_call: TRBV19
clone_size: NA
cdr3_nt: TGTGCCAGTAGTATAGTTGGGACACCTATGAACACTGAAGCTTTCTTT
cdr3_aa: CASSIVGTPMNTEAFF

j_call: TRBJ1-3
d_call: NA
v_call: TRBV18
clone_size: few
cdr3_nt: TGTGCCAGCTCACCGGGGGGTGCGGACACCATATATTTT
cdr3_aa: CASSPGGADTIYF

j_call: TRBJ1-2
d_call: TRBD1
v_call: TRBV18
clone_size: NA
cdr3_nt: TGTGCCAGCTCACCAGAGACAGGGTCCTATGGCTACACCTTC
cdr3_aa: CASSPETGSYGYTF

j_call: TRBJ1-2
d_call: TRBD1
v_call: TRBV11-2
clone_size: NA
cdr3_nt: TGTGCCAGCAGCTTCGACGACAGGGACTATGGCTACACCTTC
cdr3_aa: CASSFDDRDYGYTF

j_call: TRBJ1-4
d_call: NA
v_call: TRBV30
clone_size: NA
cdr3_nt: TGTGCCTGGAGGACGGGGAGGGGGAATGAAAAACTGTTTTTT
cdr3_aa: CAWRTGRGNEKLFF

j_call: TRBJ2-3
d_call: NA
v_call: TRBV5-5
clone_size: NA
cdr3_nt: TGTGCCAGCAGCTTGGGAGCAGGGACAGATACGCAGTATTTT
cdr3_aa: CASSLGAGTDTQYF

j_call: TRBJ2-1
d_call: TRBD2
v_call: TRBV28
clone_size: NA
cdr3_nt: TGTGCCAGCAGTTTATTAAGGACTAGCGGCTCCTACAATGAGCAGTTCTTC
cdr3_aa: CASSLLRTSGSYNEQFF

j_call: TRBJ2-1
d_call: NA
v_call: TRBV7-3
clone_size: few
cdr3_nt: TGTGCCAGCAGCTTAACCGGGGGTAATGAGCAGTTCTTC
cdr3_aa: CASSLTGGNEQFF

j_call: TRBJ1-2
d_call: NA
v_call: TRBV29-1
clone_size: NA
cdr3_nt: TGCAGCGTTCACCAGGGGAGTTCTGGCGGCTACACCTTC
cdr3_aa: CSVHQGSSGGYTF

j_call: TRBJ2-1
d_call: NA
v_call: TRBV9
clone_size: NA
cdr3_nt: TGTGCCAGCAGTGAGGGAGGGACAGGTATCAATGAGCAGTTCTTC
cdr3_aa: CASSEGGTGINEQFF

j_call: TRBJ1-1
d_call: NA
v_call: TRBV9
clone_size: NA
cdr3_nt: TGTGCCAGCAGCGTAGTGACAGCCCAGAACACTGAAGCTTTCTTT
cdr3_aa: CASSVVTAQNTEAFF

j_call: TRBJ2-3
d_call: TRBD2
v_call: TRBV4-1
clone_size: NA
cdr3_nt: TGCGCCAGCAGCTTTGGGGGACTAGCGGGGATTTCTAGCACAGATACGCAGTATTTT
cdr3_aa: CASSFGGLAGISSTDTQYF

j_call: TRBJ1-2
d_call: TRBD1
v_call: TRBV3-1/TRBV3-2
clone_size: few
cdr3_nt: TGTGCCAGCAGCCAAGGAACAGGGGGAGAAGGCTACACCTTC
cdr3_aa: CASSQGTGGEGYTF

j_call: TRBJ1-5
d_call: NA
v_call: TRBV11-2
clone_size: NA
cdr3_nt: TGTGCCAGCAGCTCTAGCGGGGGGGATCAGCCCCAGCATTTT
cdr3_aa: CASSSSGGDQPQHF

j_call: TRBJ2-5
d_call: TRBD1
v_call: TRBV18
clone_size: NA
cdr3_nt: TGTGCCAGCTCAACTCGACAGGGGACTCGAGAGACCCAGTACTTC
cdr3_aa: CASSTRQGTRETQYF

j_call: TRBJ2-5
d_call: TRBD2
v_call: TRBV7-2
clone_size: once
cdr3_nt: TGTGCCAGCAGCCCACGACTAGCGGCCTCGGGGGAGACCCAGTACTTC
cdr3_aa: CASSPRLAASGETQYF

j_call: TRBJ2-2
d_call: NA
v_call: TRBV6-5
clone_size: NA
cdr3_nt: TGTGCCAGTCGGGCAGGGACATACCCCGGGGAGCTGTTTTTT
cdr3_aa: CASRAGTYPGELFF